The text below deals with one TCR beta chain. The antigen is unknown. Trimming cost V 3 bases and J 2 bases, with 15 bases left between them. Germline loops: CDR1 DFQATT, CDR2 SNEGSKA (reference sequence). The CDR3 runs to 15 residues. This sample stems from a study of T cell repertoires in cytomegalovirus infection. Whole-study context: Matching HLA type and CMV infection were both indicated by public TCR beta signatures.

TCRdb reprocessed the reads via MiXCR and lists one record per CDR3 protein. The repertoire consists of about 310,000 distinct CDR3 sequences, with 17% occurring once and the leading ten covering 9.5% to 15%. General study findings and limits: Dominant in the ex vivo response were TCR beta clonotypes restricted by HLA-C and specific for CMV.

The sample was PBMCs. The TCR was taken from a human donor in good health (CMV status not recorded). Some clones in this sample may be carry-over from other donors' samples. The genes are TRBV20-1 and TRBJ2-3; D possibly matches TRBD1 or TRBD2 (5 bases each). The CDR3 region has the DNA TGCAGTGCTAGTGGGACCCCTTCCTACACAGATACGCAGTATTTT. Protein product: CSASGTPSYTDTQYF.